One sample yielded the 23 T cell receptor beta chains listed below, sequenced in a study of cytomegalovirus exposure and HLA in healthy donors. This PCR relied on a set of 60 Vbeta primers and 13 Jbeta primers. This table comes from immunoSEQ multiplex PCR, and its TCRdb copy is limited to in-frame clones, with some not included. This repertoire shows some 130,000 clones, around 75% found once; its top ten account for roughly 3.1%. The material sequenced was PBMCs. These receptors all stem from a man aged 30 to 39 in good health and CMV-seronegative.

The chain links TRBV21-1 to TRBJ2-7; the D segment call TRBD1 is taken from the table without a DNA check. TRBV21-1 is tagged as a pseudogene. The CDR3 has 13 residues. This CDR3 is CASSSGATYEQYF. DNA for the CDR3: TGTGCCAGCAGCTCTGGGGCTACCTACGAGCAGTACTTC.

Only a few counts were recorded for this clone. The gene calls are TRBV28 and TRBJ1-1; a weak D match, TRBD1 (5 bases). The germline V gene has CDR1 MDHEN and CDR2 SYDVKM. The ends were cut back, 3 bases at V and 7 bases at J, with 9 bases in the middle. CDR3 length equals 12 residues. CDR3 in amino acids: CASSLGQGEAFF. As DNA, the CDR3 is TGTGCCAGCAGTTTGGGGCAGGGTGAAGCTTTCTTT.

Written as DNA, the CDR3 is TGCGCCAGCAGCTTGGCCGGGACTAAAGAGGGCGGGTTCTTC. It yields the protein CASSLAGTKEGGFF. The V gene is TRBV5-1, the J gene TRBJ2-1; TRBD2 aligns across 7 bases. J was trimmed by 15 bases and V by 0 bases; bases with no gene match: 12. The CDR3 extends over 14 amino acids. Germline CDR1 is SGHRS and CDR2 is YFSETQ.

This clone has more than one count but fewer than ten. This chain joins TRBV4-2 and TRBJ2-6; D is perhaps TRBD1 (6 bases). Germline-derived CDR1 and CDR2 are LGHNA and YNFKEQ. V was trimmed by 0 bases and J by 0 bases, leaving 6 bases between them. The CDR3 consists of 16 residues. As DNA, the CDR3 is TGTGCCAGCAGCCAAGAAGGGGGCTCTGGGGCCAACGTCCTGACTTTC. Its protein is CASSQEGGSGANVLTF.

V and J are TRBV4-2 and TRBJ2-5; 12 bases align to TRBD2. Trimming took 5 bases from V and 5 from J; bases not matched to a gene: 6. CDR3 length: 15 residues. Per germline, CDR1 LGHNA and CDR2 YNFKEQ. The CDR3 loop reads CASSWTSGVWETQYF. The CDR3 nucleotides are TGTGCCAGCAGCTGGACTAGCGGGGTCTGGGAGACCCAGTACTTC.

V usage is TRBV4-3 and J usage is TRBJ2-1; TRBD2 matches at 11 bases. The CDR3 runs 16 residues. Germline V gene lookup returns CDR1 LGHNA and CDR2 YSLEER. J lost 7 bases, V lost 0 bases, and 5 bases had no gene match. The chain's CDR3 is CASSQDRTSGRNEQFF. The DNA of the CDR3 is TGCGCCAGCAGCCAAGATCGAACTAGCGGGAGAAATGAGCAGTTCTTC.

The chain links TRBV7-2 to TRBJ2-7; D remains ambiguous. With 4 bases removed from V and 0 bases from J, the gap between germline ends came to 4 bases. The CDR3 is made up of 12 amino acids. Germline V lookup: CDR1 SGHTA, CDR2 FQGNSA. Here the CDR3 reads CASSSSSYEQYF. Here the CDR3 DNA reads TGTGCCAGCAGCTCCAGCTCCTACGAGCAGTACTTC. Filled out from reference TRBV7-2 and TRBJ2-7, the complete variable domain reads GAGVSQSPSNKVTEKGKDVELRCDPISGHTALYWYRQSLGQGLEFLIYFQGNSAPDKSGLPSDRFSAERTGGSVSTLTIQRTQQEDSAVYLCASSSSSYEQYFGPGTRLTVT.

The rearrangement links TRBV6-5 to TRBJ2-7, with D possibly matching TRBD2 (6 bases). The ends were cut back, 8 bases at V and 0 bases at J, with 14 bases in the middle. Germline values: CDR1 MNHEY, CDR2 SVGAGI. The CDR3 has 14 amino acids. DNA of the CDR3: TGTGCCAGCTCAGAGATAGCGGACTCCTACGAGCAGTACTTC. Its protein is CASSEIADSYEQYF.

The chain couples TRBV5-4 to TRBJ1-2; D possibly corresponds to TRBD1 (6 bases). CDR3 length equals 14 residues. Germline CDR1 is SGHNT and CDR2 is YYREEE (reference sequence). Trimming removed 4 bases from V and 3 bases from J, with 13 bases in between. CDR3 sequence reads: CASSVDSSDYGYTF. The CDR3 DNA follows: TGTGCCAGCAGCGTGGACAGCAGTGACTATGGCTACACCTTC. Combining the CDR3 with reference TRBV5-4 and TRBJ1-2 gives the whole variable domain ETGVTQSPTHLIKTRGQQVTLRCSSQSGHNTVSWYQQALGQGPQFIFQYYREEENGRGNFPPRFSGLQFPNYSSELNVNALELDDSALYLCASSVDSSDYGYTFGSGTRLTVV.

The gene calls are TRBV5-6 and TRBJ1-1; D might be TRBD1 (6 bases). The CDR3 is made up of 13 amino acids. V was trimmed by 9 bases and J by 3 bases, leaving 15 bases between them. From germline, CDR1 is SGHDT and CDR2 YYEEEE. The CDR3 here is CATQTGMHTEAFF. In DNA, the CDR3 is TGTGCCACCCAAACAGGGATGCACACTGAAGCTTTCTTT.

This clone was seen only a few times. This chain links TRBV5-1 with TRBJ1-1, with D perhaps TRBD1 (6 bases). V dropped 2 bases and J dropped 1 base, with 12 bases sitting between them. Germline V gene sequence: CDR1 SGHRS, CDR2 YFSETQ. The CDR3 has 15 residues. CDR3: CASSFGAGENTEAFF. Here the CDR3 DNA reads TGCGCCAGCAGCTTCGGGGCAGGGGAGAACACTGAAGCTTTCTTT. Complete variable domain (other parts from reference TRBV5-1 and TRBJ1-1): KAGVTQTPRYLIKTRGQQVTLSCSPISGHRSVSWYQQTPGQGLQFLFEYFSETQRNKGNFPGRFSGRQFSNSRSEMNVSTLELGDSALYLCASSFGAGENTEAFFGQGTRLTVV.

The chain employs TRBV28 and TRBJ2-2; D remains ambiguous. The CDR3 covers 13 residues. The ends were cut back, 8 bases at V and 1 base at J, with 8 bases in the middle. The germline CDR1 and CDR2 sequences are MDHEN and SYDVKM. The CDR3 coding sequence is TGTGCCAGCGGGCGCAGGAACACCGGGGAGCTGTTTTTT. It translates to CASGRRNTGELFF.

V usage is TRBV30 and J usage is TRBJ1-6; D may be TRBD1 (5 bases). The germline gives CDR1 GTSNPN, CDR2 SVGIG (reference sequence). The CDR3 spans 15 residues. V lost 0 bases, J lost 10 bases, and 16 bases lay in between. CDR3 coding DNA: TGTGCCTGGAGTGTATTTGGTCAGGGAGGGTCACCCCTCCACTTT. Its protein product is CAWSVFGQGGSPLHF. The variable domain in full, with the rest retrieved from reference TRBV30 and TRBJ1-6, is SQTIHQWPATLVQPVGSPLSLECTVEGTSNPNLYWYRQAAGRGLQLLFYSVGIGQISSEVPQNLSASRPQDRQFILSSKKLLLSDSGFYLCAWSVFGQGGSPLHFGNGTRLTVT.

The sample holds a few counts of this clone. CDR3 in amino acids: CASSLWTGGKNIQYF. CDR3 coding DNA: TGTGCCAGCAGCTTGTGGACAGGGGGCAAAAACATTCAGTACTTC. The chain is built from TRBV11-2 and TRBJ2-4; 10 bases line up with TRBD1. Germline V gene sequence: CDR1 SGHAT, CDR2 FQNNGV. This CDR3 contains 15 residues. J lost 3 bases, V lost 3 bases, and 2 bases had no gene match.

As for this clone: A read error may produce the germline difference seen at one junction end. The chain recombines TRBV2 with TRBJ1-2; a weak D match, TRBD1 (5 bases). The CDR3 spans 14 residues. Per germline, CDR1 SNHLY and CDR2 FYNNEI. CDR3 region: CASREGVLTDGYTF. The CDR3 DNA reads as TGTGCCAGCAGAGAAGGGGTACTAACTGATGGCTACACCTTC.

There are a few counts of this clone. V and J are TRBV15 and TRBJ2-1, with D possibly matching TRBD1 (5 bases). Germline lookup yields CDR1 LNHNV and CDR2 YYDKDF (reference sequence). The CDR3 length is 14 residues. With 0 bases removed from V and 8 bases from J, the gap between germline ends came to 11 bases. The CDR3 protein is CATSRDRQGDEQFF. CDR3 DNA sequence: TGTGCCACCAGCAGAGATCGCCAGGGTGATGAGCAGTTCTTC.

The chain joins TRBV25-1 to TRBJ1-5; maybe TRBD1 (5 bases). There are 14 residues in the CDR3. V lost 2 bases, J lost 1 base, and 6 bases lay in between. Germline loops: CDR1 MGHDK, CDR2 SYGVNS. The CDR3 nucleotides are TGTGCCAGCAGTGAACAGGGCAGCAATCAGCCCCAGCATTTT. This gives the protein CASSEQGSNQPQHF.

The V gene is TRBV6-5, the J gene TRBJ1-2, with 7 bases that match TRBD1. Germline CDR1 is MNHEY and CDR2 is SVGAGI. This CDR3 region has 14 residues. Unmatched junction bases numbered 5, after V lost 3 bases and J lost 4 bases. The CDR3 reads CASSYGRQGYGYTF. CDR3 sequence (DNA): TGTGCCAGCAGTTATGGCCGACAGGGCTATGGCTACACCTTC.

The V and J genes are TRBV7-2 and TRBJ2-5; D is uncertain. CDR3 length: 14 amino acids. Germline V gene lookup returns CDR1 SGHTA and CDR2 FQGNSA. V dropped 2 bases and J dropped 1 base, with 8 bases sitting between them. The CDR3 spells CASSLSYTQETQYF. CDR3 in DNA: TGTGCCAGCAGCTTATCATACACCCAAGAGACCCAGTACTTC.

The chain combines TRBV7-2 with TRBJ2-5; 11 positions match TRBD2. Germline-derived CDR1 and CDR2 are SGHTA and FQGNSA. The V segment lost 2 bases and the J segment 1 base; nucleotides outside the gene matches: 9. The CDR3 totals 18 residues. CDR3: CASSLSPRLAGLQETQYF. CDR3 coding DNA: TGTGCCAGCAGCTTATCCCCGCGACTAGCGGGGCTCCAAGAGACCCAGTACTTC.

J is TRBJ2-1 and V is TRBV4-2; maybe TRBD2 (7 bases). The germline gives CDR1 LGHNA, CDR2 YNFKEQ. This CDR3 has 15 residues. The V and J ends lost 3 bases and 6 bases respectively, with 15 bases between them. The CDR3 nucleotides are TGTGCCAGCAGCCAGGGGGCCGGGACTATCAATGAGCAGTTCTTC. Its translation is CASSQGAGTINEQFF.

V is TRBV10-3 and J is TRBJ2-3; D remains unclear. Trimming pared 5 bases from V and 6 bases from J, leaving 9 bases between. Germline V gene data show CDR1 as ENHRY and CDR2 as SYGVKD. CDR3 length: 12 residues. The CDR3 DNA is TGTGCCATCAGTCTTAGTGATGATACGCAGTATTTT. This gives the protein CAISLSDDTQYF.

The chain has TRBV29-1 and TRBJ1-1; D might be TRBD1 (6 bases). CDR1 and CDR2 (germline): SQVTM, ANQGSEA. The CDR3 extends over 13 amino acids. Between the trimmed V and J ends, which lost 6 bases and 5 bases, there was a span of 16 bases. In nucleotides, the CDR3 is TGCAGCGTGATGCAGGGGATTGGGACTGAAGCTTTCTTT. Amino acid sequence: CSVMQGIGTEAFF.